Presented here are 20 T cell receptor beta chains from one specimen sequenced in a study of molecular identifiers for immune sequencing clone quantification. MiXCR, applied by TCRdb to the PCR reads, yields one record per CDR3 protein. The data contain fewer than 100,000 distinct CDR3 sequences, roughly a fifth of them singletons. Sequencing used naive CD8+ T cells from blood, with Jurkat cell RNA spiked in. Subset meaning: FACS-sorted CD8+CD4-CCR7+CD45RA+ naive T cells. The receptor source for this set is a human donor in good health. Some libraries in this study had Jurkat cell RNA spiked in.

This clonotype was seen repeatedly, ten times or more. This chain uses TRBV6-2 or TRBV6-3 with TRBJ2-3; D gene ambiguous. Germline CDR1 and CDR2: MNHEY and SVGEGT. The V and J ends lost 6 bases and 4 bases respectively, with 14 bases between them. There are 14 residues in the CDR3. The CDR3 DNA sequence: TGTGCCAGCAGGGCCTGGGGATCGGCAGATACGCAGTATTTT. Encoded protein: CASRAWGSADTQYF.

This chain uses TRBV7-9 with TRBJ1-1; 7 positions match TRBD1. After removal of 5 bases from V and 6 bases from J, the junction contained 21 bases not matched to a gene. Germline values: CDR1 SEHNR, CDR2 FQNEAQ (reference sequence). The CDR3 runs to 18 residues. CDR3 sequence reads: CASSTDRDAQLGNAEAFF. CDR3 sequence (DNA): TGTGCCAGCAGCACCGACAGGGACGCACAACTCGGAAACGCTGAAGCTTTCTTT.

As concerns this clonotype: This may arise from a read error, as a much more abundant clone is one base away. This chain connects TRBV10-2 to TRBJ1-1; D unclear. V was cut by 7 bases and J by 4 bases, with 10 bases left in between. Germline CDR1 is WSHSY and CDR2 is SAAADI. This CDR3 has 12 amino acids. CDR3 protein: CASTSGTTEAFF. CDR3 coding DNA: TGCGCCAGCACGAGTGGAACCACTGAAGCTTTCTTT.

This rearrangement joins TRBV29-1 to TRBJ1-1; the D gene is possibly TRBD1 (5 bases). The V end was cut by 4 bases, the J end by 8 bases, with 14 bases between. This CDR3 has 12 amino acids. Germline lookup yields CDR1 SQVTM and CDR2 ANQGSEA. CDR3 nucleotide sequence: TGCAGCGTTGTTAAGGGGCGGTACGAAGCTTTCTTT. It codes for CSVVKGRYEAFF.

Only one count was recorded for this clonotype. This may come from a read error, since a much larger clone is one base off. This chain connects TRBV9 to TRBJ1-2, with TRBD1 matching 8 bases. Germline-derived CDR1 and CDR2 are SGDLS and YYNGEE. V shed 4 bases, J shed 4 bases, and the junction held 9 bases outside the gene matches. The CDR3 totals 15 residues. CDR3 region: CASSSQQGGSYGYTF. Here the CDR3 DNA reads TGTGCCAGCAGCTCCCAACAGGGGGGAAGCTATGGCTACACCTTC.

This clonotype was seen only a few times. The gene calls are TRBV6-2 or TRBV6-3 and TRBJ1-1, with 8 bases matching TRBD1. The ends lost 7 bases at V and 3 bases at J; junction bases unmatched: 4. CDR1 and CDR2 (germline): MNHEY, SVGEGT. The CDR3 has 13 residues. The DNA of the CDR3 is TGTGCCAGCACAGGGGGCAGTTACACTGAAGCTTTCTTT. It codes for CASTGGSYTEAFF.

A word on this clonotype: The conserved phenylalanine or tryptophan normally closing the CDR3 is absent here, so this likely arose from a read error. This rearrangement joins TRBV29-1 to TRBJ2-1; 7 bases map to TRBD2. Trimming took 7 bases from V and 0 from J; bases not matched to a gene: 6. This CDR3 is 14 amino acids long. From germline, CDR1 is SQVTM and CDR2 ANQGSEA. CDR3 coding DNA: TGCAGCGGATCGGGGGGTAGCTCCTACAATGAGCAGTTCTCC. Its translation is CSGSGGSSYNEQFS.

This clonotype was observed many times. The chain links TRBV7-9 to TRBJ2-7; D remains unclear. The CDR3 covers 12 residues. V lost 5 bases, J lost 6 bases, and 11 bases lay in between. Germline loops: CDR1 SEHNR, CDR2 FQNEAQ (reference sequence). DNA of the CDR3: TGTGCCAGCAGCATAGTGGCTAGCGAGCAGTACTTC. Its translation is CASSIVASEQYF. The full variable domain, its missing parts supplied by reference TRBV7-9 and TRBJ2-7, is DTGVSQNPRHKITKRGQNVTFRCDPISEHNRLYWYRQTLGQGPEFLTYFQNEAQLEKSRLLSDRFSAERPKGSFSTLEIQRTEQGDSAMYLCASSIVASEQYFGPGTRLTVT.

In its sample, this clonotype was seen many times. The chain is built from TRBV20-1 and TRBJ1-1, with D possibly TRBD1 on 6 matching bases. V was clipped by 0 bases and J by 2 bases, with 10 bases between them. The CDR3 sequence is 14 residues long. Per germline, CDR1 DFQATT and CDR2 SNEGSKA (reference sequence). The CDR3 DNA is TGCAGTGCTAGAGAAACAGGGTACAACACTGAAGCTTTCTTT. Protein: CSARETGYNTEAFF.

This clonotype was picked up many times. The chain employs TRBV27 and TRBJ2-1, with TRBD2 identical over 8 bases. Trimming cost V 7 bases and J 0 bases; bases outside gene matches: 11. Germline V lookup: CDR1 MNHEY, CDR2 SMNVEV (reference sequence). This CDR3 spans 17 amino acids. CDR3 DNA sequence: TGTGCCAGCAATCCGCGAGCGGGGGCCCCCTCCTACAATGAGCAGTTCTTC. The encoded protein is CASNPRAGAPSYNEQFF.

Many counts were recorded for this clonotype. The V and J genes are TRBV20-1 and TRBJ2-7; the D is unclear. The length of the CDR3 is 13 residues. Trimming removed 0 bases from V and 5 bases from J, with 11 bases in between. From germline, CDR1 is DFQATT and CDR2 SNEGSKA (reference sequence). The CDR3 sequence is CSARDPVEHEQYF. CDR3 in DNA: TGCAGTGCTAGAGATCCGGTAGAGCACGAGCAGTACTTC.

For this clonotype: This could be a read error, since a much larger clone is one nucleotide away. Without the conserved terminal phenylalanine or tryptophan, this CDR3 likely stems from a read error. The rearrangement joins TRBV6-1 to TRBJ1-4; 7 positions agree with TRBD1. CDR1 is MNHNS, CDR2 SASEGT, per germline. V dropped 5 bases and J dropped 3; count of bases not matched to a gene: 6. The CDR3 is made up of 15 amino acids. The CDR3 region is CASSNRGGANEKLFL. Here the CDR3 DNA reads TGTGCCAGCAGTAACAGGGGAGGGGCTAATGAAAAACTGTTTTTG.

This clonotype has a count of ten or more. V is TRBV7-2 and J is TRBJ2-1; 12 bases are a match to TRBD2. The CDR3 is 15 residues long. The J segment lost 4 bases and the V segment lost 5 bases, leaving 3 bases of the junction unmatched. Germline CDR1 SGHTA, CDR2 FQGNSA. This chain's CDR3 is CASSLLAGGYNEQFF. DNA of the CDR3: TGTGCCAGCAGCCTACTAGCGGGGGGTTACAATGAGCAGTTCTTC. Drawing the rest from reference TRBV7-2 and TRBJ2-1, the complete variable domain is GAGVSQSPSNKVTEKGKDVELRCDPISGHTALYWYRQSLGQGLEFLIYFQGNSAPDKSGLPSDRFSAERTGGSVSTLTIQRTQQEDSAVYLCASSLLAGGYNEQFFGPGTRLTVL.

The sample holds many counts of this clonotype. The chain couples TRBV7-9 to TRBJ2-1; 7 bases align to TRBD1. The trim removed 4 bases at V and 7 bases at J, leaving 10 bases unmatched. This CDR3 region has 15 residues. Germline CDR1 SEHNR, CDR2 FQNEAQ (reference sequence). The CDR3 reads CASSSQTGSGNEQFF. The CDR3 DNA is TGTGCCAGCAGCTCTCAGACAGGGTCGGGAAATGAGCAGTTCTTC.

Ten or more counts support this clonotype. The J gene is TRBJ1-3, the V gene TRBV7-9; TRBD1 agrees at 8 bases. Trimming at V came to 4 bases and at J to 6 bases, leaving 5 bases not matched to a gene. The CDR3 is made up of 14 amino acids. Germline V gene data show CDR1 as SEHNR and CDR2 as FQNEAQ (reference sequence). For the CDR3, the DNA is TGTGCCAGCAGCTCGGACAGGGTTGCAAACACCATATATTTT. It translates to CASSSDRVANTIYF.

This clonotype was detected ten times or more. The chain uses TRBV2 and TRBJ1-5, with D maybe TRBD1 (6 bases). The germline V gene encodes CDR1 SNHLY and CDR2 FYNNEI. Trimming took off 6 bases at V and 9 bases at J, with 18 bases between the two ends. The CDR3 is 14 residues long. The CDR3 DNA reads as TGTGCCAGCAGGAGTGGGGGGGCCAGCGGGCCCCAGCATTTT. The encoded protein is CASRSGGASGPQHF.

In regard to this clonotype: A much larger clone differs from this one at a single base, so this may be a read error. It is likely a read error, because the conserved phenylalanine at the end of the CDR3 is missing. The CDR3 bases are TGTGCCAGCAGCTCTACGACAGATACGCAGTATCTT. Residues: CASSSTTDTQYL. V is TRBV27 and J is TRBJ2-3; D not resolved. The CDR3 is 12 amino acids. The germline CDR1 and CDR2 sequences are MNHEY and SMNVEV (reference sequence). Trimming pared 6 bases from V and 3 bases from J, leaving 7 bases between.

V and J are TRBV12-5 and TRBJ2-2; D is uncertain. Germline CDR1 and CDR2: LGHNT and FRNRAP. The CDR3 runs 14 residues. The germline V and J ends were trimmed by 5 bases and 1 base, with 8 bases remaining between them. CDR3: CASGIDMNTGELFF. The CDR3 nucleotides are TGTGCTAGTGGTATAGACATGAACACCGGGGAGCTGTTTTTT.

The rearrangement joins TRBV11-2 to TRBJ2-2; maybe TRBD2 (6 bases). CDR3 length equals 16 residues. Germline V CDR1 and CDR2: SGHAT, FQNNGV. The V end lost 2 bases, the J end lost 6 bases, and 16 bases lay between the germline ends. This CDR3 reads CASSLLGSSGAGELFF. The CDR3 region has the DNA TGTGCCAGCAGCTTATTGGGTAGCTCGGGAGCCGGGGAGCTGTTTTTT.

This clonotype has a handful of counts. This rearrangement joins TRBV19 to TRBJ2-7, with 9 bases that match TRBD2. In germline, CDR1 is LNHDA, CDR2 SQIVND (reference sequence). The length of the CDR3 is 13 residues. The V gene end was trimmed by 4 bases and the J gene end by 4 bases; junction bases not matched to a gene: 2. CDR3 residues: CASSTGLAYEQYF. The CDR3 nucleotides read TGTGCCAGTAGTACCGGACTAGCGTACGAGCAGTACTTC.